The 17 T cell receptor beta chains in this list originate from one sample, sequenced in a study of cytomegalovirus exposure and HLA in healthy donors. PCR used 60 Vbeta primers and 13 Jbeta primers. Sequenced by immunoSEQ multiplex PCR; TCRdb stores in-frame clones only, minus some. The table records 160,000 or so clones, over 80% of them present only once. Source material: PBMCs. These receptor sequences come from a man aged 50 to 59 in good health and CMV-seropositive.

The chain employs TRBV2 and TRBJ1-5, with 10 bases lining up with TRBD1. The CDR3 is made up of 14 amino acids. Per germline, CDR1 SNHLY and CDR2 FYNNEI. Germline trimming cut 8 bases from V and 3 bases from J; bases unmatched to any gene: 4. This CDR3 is CASGTGDPNQPQHF. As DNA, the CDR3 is TGTGCCAGCGGGACAGGGGACCCCAATCAGCCCCAGCATTTT.

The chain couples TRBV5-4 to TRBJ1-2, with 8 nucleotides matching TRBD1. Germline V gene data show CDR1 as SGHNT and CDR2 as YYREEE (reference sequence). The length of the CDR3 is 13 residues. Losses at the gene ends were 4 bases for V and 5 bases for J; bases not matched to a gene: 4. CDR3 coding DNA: TGTGCCAGCAGCACAGGGGGATCTTATGGCTACACCTTC. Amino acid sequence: CASSTGGSYGYTF. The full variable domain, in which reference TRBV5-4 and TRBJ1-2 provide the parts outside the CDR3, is ETGVTQSPTHLIKTRGQQVTLRCSSQSGHNTVSWYQQALGQGPQFIFQYYREEENGRGNFPPRFSGLQFPNYSSELNVNALELDDSALYLCASSTGGSYGYTFGSGTRLTVV.

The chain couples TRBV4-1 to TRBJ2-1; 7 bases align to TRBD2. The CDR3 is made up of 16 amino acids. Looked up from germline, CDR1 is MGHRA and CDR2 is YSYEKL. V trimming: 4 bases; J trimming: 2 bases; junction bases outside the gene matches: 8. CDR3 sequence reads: CASSPLGGGPYNEQFF. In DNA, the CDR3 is TGCGCCAGCAGCCCACTGGGGGGAGGGCCCTACAATGAGCAGTTCTTC.

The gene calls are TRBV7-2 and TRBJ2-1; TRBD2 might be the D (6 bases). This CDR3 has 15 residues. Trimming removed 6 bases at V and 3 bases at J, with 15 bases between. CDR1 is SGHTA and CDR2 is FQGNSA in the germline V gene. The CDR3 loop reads CASRGTGTHYNEQFF. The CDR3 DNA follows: TGTGCCAGCAGGGGAACCGGGACTCACTACAATGAGCAGTTCTTC.

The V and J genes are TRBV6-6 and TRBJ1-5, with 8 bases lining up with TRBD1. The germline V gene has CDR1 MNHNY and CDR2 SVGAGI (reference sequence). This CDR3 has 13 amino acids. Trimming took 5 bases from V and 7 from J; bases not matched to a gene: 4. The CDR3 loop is CASSPTGGQPQHF. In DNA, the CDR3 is TGTGCCAGCAGTCCTACAGGGGGGCAGCCCCAGCATTTT.

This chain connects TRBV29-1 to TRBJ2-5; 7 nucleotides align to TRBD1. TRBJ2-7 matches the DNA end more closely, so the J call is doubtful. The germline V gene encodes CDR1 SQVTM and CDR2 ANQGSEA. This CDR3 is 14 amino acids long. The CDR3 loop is CSVASGQGAYEQYF. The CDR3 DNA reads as TGCAGCGTTGCATCTGGGCAGGGGGCCTACGAGCAGTACTTC.

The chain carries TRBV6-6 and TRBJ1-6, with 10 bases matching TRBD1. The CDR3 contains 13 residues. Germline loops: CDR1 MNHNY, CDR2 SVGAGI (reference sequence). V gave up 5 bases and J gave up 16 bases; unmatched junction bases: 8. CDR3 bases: TGTGCCAGCAGTACTAGGACAGGGGGAGGGCTCCACTTT. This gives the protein CASSTRTGGGLHF.

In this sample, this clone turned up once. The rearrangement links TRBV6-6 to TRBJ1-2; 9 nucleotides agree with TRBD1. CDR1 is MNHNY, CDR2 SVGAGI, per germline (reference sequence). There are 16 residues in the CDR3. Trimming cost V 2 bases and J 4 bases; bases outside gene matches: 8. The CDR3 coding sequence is TGTGCCAGCAGTTACCCTCAGGACAGGGGTAGCTATGGCTACACCTTC. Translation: CASSYPQDRGSYGYTF.

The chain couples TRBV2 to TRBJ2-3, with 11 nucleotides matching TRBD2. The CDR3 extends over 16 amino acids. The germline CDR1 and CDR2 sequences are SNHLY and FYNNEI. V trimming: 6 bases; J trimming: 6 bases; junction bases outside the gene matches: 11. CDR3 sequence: CASSQTSGAGRDTQYF. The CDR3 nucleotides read TGTGCCAGCAGCCAGACTAGCGGGGCCGGAAGGGATACGCAGTATTTT. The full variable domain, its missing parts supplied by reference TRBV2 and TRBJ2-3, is EPEVTQTPSHQVTQMGQEVILRCVPISNHLYFYWYRQILGQKVEFLVSFYNNEISEKSEIFDDQFSVERPDGSNFTLKIRSTKLEDSAMYFCASSQTSGAGRDTQYFGPGTRLTVL.

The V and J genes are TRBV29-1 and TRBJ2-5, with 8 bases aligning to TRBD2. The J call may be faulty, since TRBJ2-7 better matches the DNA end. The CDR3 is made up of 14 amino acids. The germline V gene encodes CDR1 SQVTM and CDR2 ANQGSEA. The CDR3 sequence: CSVNGLAGNYEQYF. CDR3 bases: TGCAGCGTTAATGGGTTAGCGGGAAACTACGAGCAGTACTTC.

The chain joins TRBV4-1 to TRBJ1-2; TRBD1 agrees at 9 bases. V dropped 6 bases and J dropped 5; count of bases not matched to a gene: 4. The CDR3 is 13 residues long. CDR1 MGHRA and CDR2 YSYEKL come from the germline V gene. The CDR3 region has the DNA TGCGCCAGCAGAAGGACAGGGGAGTATGGCTACACCTTC. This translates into CASRRTGEYGYTF.

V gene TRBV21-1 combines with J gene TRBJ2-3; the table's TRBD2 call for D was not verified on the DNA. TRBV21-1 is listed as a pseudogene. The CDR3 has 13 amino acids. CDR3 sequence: CASSPLAGRSQYF. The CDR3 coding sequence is TGTGCCAGCAGCCCCTTAGCGGGAAGGTCCCAGTATTTT.

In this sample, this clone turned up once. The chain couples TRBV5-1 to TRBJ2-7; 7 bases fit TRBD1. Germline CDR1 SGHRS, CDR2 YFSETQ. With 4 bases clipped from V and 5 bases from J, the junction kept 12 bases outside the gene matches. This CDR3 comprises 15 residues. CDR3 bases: TGCGCCAGCAGCCCCCGAACGACAGGGCTCCACGAGCAGTACTTC. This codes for CASSPRTTGLHEQYF.

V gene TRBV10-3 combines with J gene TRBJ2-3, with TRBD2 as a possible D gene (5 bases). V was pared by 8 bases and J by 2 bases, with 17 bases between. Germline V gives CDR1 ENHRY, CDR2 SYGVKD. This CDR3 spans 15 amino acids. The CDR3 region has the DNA TGTGCCATCGCCCTAGCCGGGCTAGTCACAGATACGCAGTATTTT. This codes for CAIALAGLVTDTQYF.

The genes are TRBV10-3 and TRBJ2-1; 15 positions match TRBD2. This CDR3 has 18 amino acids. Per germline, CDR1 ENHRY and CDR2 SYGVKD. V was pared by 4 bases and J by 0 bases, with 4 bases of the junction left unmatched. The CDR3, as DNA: TGTGCCATCAGTGGGCGGACTAGCGGGAGGGGCTCCTACAATGAGCAGTTCTTC. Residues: CAISGRTSGRGSYNEQFF.

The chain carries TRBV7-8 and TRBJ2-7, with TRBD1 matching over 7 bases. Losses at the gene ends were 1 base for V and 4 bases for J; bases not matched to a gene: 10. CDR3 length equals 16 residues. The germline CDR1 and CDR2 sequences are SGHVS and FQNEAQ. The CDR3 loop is CASSLGSGTVRYEQYF. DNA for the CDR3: TGTGCCAGCAGCTTAGGATCCGGGACAGTTCGTTACGAGCAGTACTTC.

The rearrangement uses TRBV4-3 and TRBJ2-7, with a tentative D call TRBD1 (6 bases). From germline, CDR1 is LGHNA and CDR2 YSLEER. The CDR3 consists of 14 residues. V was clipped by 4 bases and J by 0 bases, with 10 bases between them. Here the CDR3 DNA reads TGCGCCAGCAGCCGGAACAGGGTCTCCTACGAGCAGTACTTC. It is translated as CASSRNRVSYEQYF.